This is a list of T cell receptor beta chains from one sample in a study of blood T cell repertoires in COVID-19. Sequencing used immunoSEQ multiplex PCR; TCRdb keeps in-frame clones, though not all of them. The sample lists about 200,000 clones, 80% to 85% occurring once. The sequenced sample was PBMCs or T cells enriched from blood (not recorded which). The receptor set was obtained from a man aged 40-50 years who had recovered from COVID-19. Each CDR3 is given with its conserved first and last residue. Fields, in order: D gene, V gene, J gene, clone size, CDR3 protein, CDR3 DNA. D genes are given only for firm matches. Where a row states a size, it is once, few, many or the class of an expanded clone; other rows omit it.

d_gene: TRBD1
v_gene: TRBV5-4
j_gene: TRBJ1-1
abundance: NA
CDR3aa: CASSPNPGTGAEAFF
CDR3nt: TGTGCCAGCAGCCCTAACCCCGGGACAGGGGCTGAAGCTTTCTTT

d_gene: NA
v_gene: TRBV19
j_gene: TRBJ1-5
abundance: NA
CDR3aa: CASSIPRDNQPQHF
CDR3nt: TGTGCCAGTAGTATCCCCAGGGACAATCAGCCCCAGCATTTT

d_gene: NA
v_gene: TRBV6-5
j_gene: TRBJ1-1
abundance: NA
CDR3aa: CASSYRLTSEAFF
CDR3nt: TGTGCCAGCAGTTACCGGTTGACAAGTGAAGCTTTCTTT

d_gene: NA
v_gene: TRBV10-3
j_gene: TRBJ1-4
abundance: once
CDR3aa: CAISVSGDEKLFF
CDR3nt: TGTGCCATCAGTGTCAGCGGGGACGAAAAACTGTTTTTT

d_gene: TRBD1
v_gene: TRBV5-1
j_gene: TRBJ1-1
abundance: NA
CDR3aa: CASSSEGGGTEAFF
CDR3nt: TGCGCCAGCAGCTCCGAAGGGGGCGGCACTGAAGCTTTCTTT

d_gene: NA
v_gene: TRBV5-6
j_gene: TRBJ1-2
abundance: NA
CDR3aa: CASSPYKGFGYGYTF
CDR3nt: TGTGCCAGCAGCCCGTATAAGGGGTTCGGCTATGGCTACACCTTC

d_gene: TRBD1
v_gene: TRBV6-5
j_gene: TRBJ1-1
abundance: NA
CDR3aa: CASSPGTANTEAFF
CDR3nt: TGTGCCAGCAGCCCCGGGACAGCCAACACTGAAGCTTTCTTT

d_gene: TRBD1
v_gene: TRBV7-9
j_gene: TRBJ1-1
abundance: once
CDR3aa: CASSSDRGGWRTEAFF
CDR3nt: TGTGCCAGCAGCTCCGACAGGGGAGGTTGGCGTACTGAAGCTTTCTTT

d_gene: TRBD2
v_gene: TRBV11-2
j_gene: TRBJ2-1
abundance: NA
CDR3aa: CASSLTSGSYNEQFF
CDR3nt: TGTGCCAGCAGCTTGACTAGCGGTTCCTACAATGAGCAGTTCTTC

d_gene: NA
v_gene: TRBV7-8
j_gene: TRBJ2-1
abundance: once
CDR3aa: CASSPDRGGEFF
CDR3nt: TGTGCCAGCAGCCCTGACAGGGGAGGGGAGTTCTTC

d_gene: NA
v_gene: TRBV6-5
j_gene: TRBJ2-7
abundance: NA
CDR3aa: CASRYDLALVSYEQYF
CDR3nt: TGTGCCAGCAGGTACGATCTAGCATTGGTTTCCTACGAGCAGTACTTC

d_gene: TRBD1
v_gene: TRBV4-3
j_gene: TRBJ1-1
abundance: NA
CDR3aa: CASSQVTGPEAFF
CDR3nt: TGCGCCAGCAGCCAGGTGACAGGGCCTGAAGCTTTCTTT

d_gene: NA
v_gene: TRBV30
j_gene: TRBJ1-3
abundance: NA
CDR3aa: CAWTRVGGLTGNTIYF
CDR3nt: TGTGCCTGGACCCGTGTGGGGGGACTAACTGGAAACACCATATATTTT

d_gene: NA
v_gene: TRBV18
j_gene: TRBJ2-4
abundance: NA
CDR3aa: CASSPPARNRGLAKNIQYF
CDR3nt: TGTGCCAGCTCACCCCCGGCACGGAACAGGGGACTAGCCAAAAACATTCAGTACTTC

d_gene: NA
v_gene: TRBV15
j_gene: TRBJ1-1
abundance: NA
CDR3aa: CATSSIGSGGAYTEAFF
CDR3nt: TGTGCCACCAGCAGCATCGGGTCTGGGGGCGCATACACTGAAGCTTTCTTT

d_gene: NA
v_gene: TRBV11-3
j_gene: TRBJ2-1
abundance: NA
CDR3aa: CASGRGGPYNEQFF
CDR3nt: TGTGCCAGCGGGAGGGGGGGGCCGTACAATGAGCAGTTCTTC

d_gene: NA
v_gene: TRBV16
j_gene: TRBJ1-5
abundance: NA
CDR3aa: CASSQRRGEPQHF
CDR3nt: TGTGCCAGCAGCCAAAGAAGGGGTGAGCCCCAGCATTTT

d_gene: NA
v_gene: TRBV27
j_gene: TRBJ2-7
abundance: few
CDR3aa: CASRPVTASSYEQYF
CDR3nt: TGTGCCAGCAGACCTGTGACAGCGAGCTCCTACGAGCAGTACTTC

d_gene: TRBD2
v_gene: TRBV7-2
j_gene: TRBJ2-3
abundance: NA
CDR3aa: CASSFTSGSTDTQYF
CDR3nt: TGTGCCAGCAGCTTTACTAGCGGTAGCACAGATACGCAGTATTTT

d_gene: TRBD1
v_gene: TRBV7-9
j_gene: TRBJ1-1
abundance: NA
CDR3aa: CASSWDRGSEGAFF
CDR3nt: TGTGCCAGCAGCTGGGACAGGGGGTCAGAGGGGGCTTTCTTT

d_gene: NA
v_gene: TRBV24-1
j_gene: TRBJ1-6
abundance: NA
CDR3aa: CATSAVFPHYTAYNSPLHF
CDR3nt: TGTGCCACCAGTGCGGTCTTCCCTCACTATACCGCCTATAATTCACCCCTCCACTTT

d_gene: NA
v_gene: TRBV5-1
j_gene: TRBJ1-1
abundance: NA
CDR3aa: CASSLKTWDTEAFF
CDR3nt: TGCGCCAGCAGCTTGAAGACATGGGACACTGAAGCTTTCTTT

d_gene: TRBD1
v_gene: TRBV19
j_gene: TRBJ1-5
abundance: NA
CDR3aa: CASSIYRGRVDQPQHF
CDR3nt: TGTGCCAGTAGTATTTATAGGGGGCGAGTAGATCAGCCCCAGCATTTT

d_gene: TRBD1
v_gene: TRBV5-1
j_gene: TRBJ1-3
abundance: once
CDR3aa: CASSLGGGNSGNTIYF
CDR3nt: TGCGCCAGCAGCTTGGGAGGGGGCAACTCTGGAAACACCATATATTTT

d_gene: TRBD1
v_gene: TRBV6-5
j_gene: TRBJ1-2
abundance: NA
CDR3aa: CASRPTGGLRRRTF
CDR3nt: TGTGCCAGCAGGCCGACAGGGGGGCTTCGCCGGCGCACCTTC

d_gene: TRBD1
v_gene: TRBV5-1
j_gene: TRBJ2-7
abundance: NA
CDR3aa: CASGRDRSIGEQYF
CDR3nt: TGCGCCAGCGGCCGGGACAGGAGCATCGGCGAGCAGTACTTC

d_gene: TRBD1
v_gene: TRBV5-1
j_gene: TRBJ1-2
abundance: NA
CDR3aa: CASSPGQGRLYGYTF
CDR3nt: TGCGCCAGCAGCCCGGGACAGGGGCGCCTCTATGGCTACACCTTC

d_gene: NA
v_gene: TRBV6-5
j_gene: TRBJ2-1
abundance: NA
CDR3aa: CASSYGRGPYNEQFF
CDR3nt: TGTGCCAGCAGTTACGGGCGGGGCCCCTACAATGAGCAGTTCTTC

d_gene: TRBD1
v_gene: TRBV19
j_gene: TRBJ2-1
abundance: NA
CDR3aa: CASSYGGQRYNEQFF
CDR3nt: TGTGCCAGTAGTTATGGGGGACAGAGGTACAATGAGCAGTTCTTC

d_gene: NA
v_gene: TRBV7-9
j_gene: TRBJ1-4
abundance: many
CDR3aa: CASSLSRGENEKLFF
CDR3nt: TGTGCCAGCAGCTTATCTCGGGGGGAGAACGAAAAACTGTTTTTT

d_gene: NA
v_gene: TRBV25-1
j_gene: TRBJ1-2
abundance: NA
CDR3aa: CASSGGYGYTF
CDR3nt: TGTGCCAGCAGCGGTGGTTATGGCTACACCTTC